This T cell receptor (beta chain) was sequenced for a study of shared clonotypes between healthy human individuals. Some clones are missing from TCRdb's copy, which holds only in-frame ones; the method was immunoSEQ multiplex PCR. The profile shows under 600,000 clones, 95% to 96% of them singletons. Input material: naive CD4+ T cells sorted from blood. Subset specified: CD45RA+ positively selected. The TCR comes from a woman aged 30 to 39 in good health.

The CDR3 here is CASSLGRAGGPENIQYF. The CDR3 coding sequence is TGTGCCAGCAGCTTAGGGCGAGCGGGAGGGCCGGAAAACATTCAGTACTTC. The V call is TRBV11-1, the J call TRBJ2-4, with 10 bases that match TRBD2. Trimming cost V 1 base and J 5 bases; bases outside gene matches: 8. CDR3 length: 17 amino acids. The germline CDR1 and CDR2 sequences are SGHAT and FQDESV (reference sequence).